The 29 T cell receptor beta chains below come from one sample, sequenced in a study of cytomegalovirus exposure and HLA in healthy donors. Primers included in the PCR were 60 Vbeta and 13 Jbeta primers. Using immunoSEQ multiplex PCR, the repertoire was profiled, and TCRdb retains in-frame clones only, with some absent. The sample has some 130,000 clones, roughly 80% seen once; the top ten hold over 1%. Sequenced: PBMCs. All receptors come from a boy between 10 and 17 years old in good health and CMV-seronegative.

The chain has TRBV4-2 and TRBJ2-2; TRBD2 agrees at 10 bases. J gave up 4 bases and V 2 bases, and 7 bases lay outside the gene matches. Germline V CDR1 and CDR2: LGHNA, YNFKEQ. This CDR3 comprises 17 residues. This chain's CDR3 is CASSQTSGVEGTGELFF. CDR3 DNA sequence: TGTGCCAGCAGCCAAACTAGCGGGGTCGAAGGCACCGGGGAGCTGTTTTTT.

The J gene is TRBJ2-3, the V gene TRBV5-4; D gene ambiguous. Germline V CDR1 and CDR2: SGHNT, YYREEE (reference sequence). The CDR3 is made up of 14 amino acids. V lost 2 bases and J lost 0, with 7 bases in between. Here the CDR3 reads CASSFVSSTDTQYF. The CDR3 DNA sequence: TGTGCCAGCAGCTTTGTCAGTAGCACAGATACGCAGTATTTT.

This chain links TRBV19 with TRBJ1-1; D ambiguous. V was clipped by 5 bases and J by 0 bases, with 16 bases between them. Germline CDR1 LNHDA, CDR2 SQIVND (reference sequence). This CDR3 has 16 residues. The CDR3 loop reads CASSGRREAVNTEAFF. CDR3 sequence (DNA): TGTGCCAGTAGTGGCCGGAGGGAGGCGGTGAACACTGAAGCTTTCTTT.

The V gene is TRBV5-5, the J gene TRBJ2-7, with D maybe TRBD2 (6 bases). The germline CDR1 and CDR2 sequences are SGHKS and YYEKEE (reference sequence). V dropped 3 bases and J dropped 6 bases, with 13 bases sitting between them. The CDR3 runs to 13 residues. The CDR3 here is CASSSGTLAEQYF. In DNA form, the CDR3 reads TGTGCCAGCAGCTCCGGGACTCTGGCCGAGCAGTACTTC.

V gene TRBV7-9 combines with J gene TRBJ2-1, with TRBD1 matching over 9 bases. CDR3 length equals 16 residues. The V and J ends lost 1 base and 2 bases, in that order; junction bases with no gene match: 3. Germline V lookup: CDR1 SEHNR, CDR2 FQNEAQ (reference sequence). The CDR3 loop is CASSLGDRVTYNEQFF. The CDR3 coding sequence is TGTGCCAGCAGCTTAGGGGACAGGGTCACCTACAATGAGCAGTTCTTC. The entire variable domain, with the rest obtained from reference TRBV7-9 and TRBJ2-1, is as follows: DTGVSQNPRHKITKRGQNVTFRCDPISEHNRLYWYRQTLGQGPEFLTYFQNEAQLEKSRLLSDRFSAERPKGSFSTLEIQRTEQGDSAMYLCASSLGDRVTYNEQFFGPGTRLTVL.

The genes are TRBV11-3 and TRBJ2-1; 11 bases align to TRBD2. Per germline, CDR1 SGHNT and CDR2 YENEEA. The CDR3 length is 17 residues. J was trimmed by 2 bases and V by 3 bases; bases with no gene match: 6. CDR3 nucleotides: TGTGCCAGCAGCTTCCATCTAGCGGGAGGTGCCTACAATGAGCAGTTCTTC. It translates to CASSFHLAGGAYNEQFF.

The chain couples TRBV4-3 to TRBJ2-7, with D tentatively TRBD2 (6 bases). Between the trimmed V and J ends, which lost 0 bases and 4 bases, there was a span of 13 bases. Germline CDR1 LGHNA, CDR2 YSLEER. The CDR3 is 15 residues long. The CDR3 sequence: CASSQERDLDYEQYF. CDR3 coding DNA: TGCGCCAGCAGCCAAGAGCGGGACTTAGATTACGAGCAGTACTTC.

This chain links TRBV5-1 with TRBJ2-5; D gene uncertain. The CDR3 loop spans 15 amino acids. Between the trimmed V and J ends, which lost 3 bases and 1 base, there was a span of 13 bases. Germline assignment: CDR1 SGHRS and CDR2 YFSETQ. The CDR3 DNA reads TGCGCCAGCAGCTCTCTGAGTGGAGTCCAAGAGACCCAGTACTTC. Protein sequence: CASSSLSGVQETQYF.

This clone occurred once. The chain uses TRBV2 and TRBJ1-1; unclear D gene. Germline V CDR1 and CDR2: SNHLY, FYNNEI. Trimming removed 3 bases from V and 1 base from J, with 12 bases in between. The CDR3 length is 15 residues. The CDR3 DNA reads as TGTGCCAGCAGTGATCCTGCTTCAGGGAACACTGAAGCTTTCTTT. The encoded protein is CASSDPASGNTEAFF.

Written as DNA, the CDR3 is TGCAGCGTTGAAGTAAGGGGACAGAGCTCCTACGAGCAGTACTTC. Protein sequence: CSVEVRGQSSYEQYF. The V call is TRBV29-1, the J call TRBJ2-7; 7 bases map to TRBD1. CDR3 size: 15 residues. Unmatched junction bases numbered 6, after V lost 1 base and J lost 0 bases. Germline lookup yields CDR1 SQVTM and CDR2 ANQGSEA.

The chain has TRBV5-4 and TRBJ2-3; 7 bases align to TRBD2. V lost 5 bases and J lost 6; bases outside the gene matches: 6. CDR1 SGHNT and CDR2 YYREEE come from the germline V gene (reference sequence). The CDR3 is 13 amino acids. CDR3 protein: CASRDRLADTQYF. CDR3 nucleotides: TGTGCCAGCAGGGATCGACTAGCTGATACGCAGTATTTT. Supplemented by reference TRBV5-4 and TRBJ2-3, the full variable domain reads ETGVTQSPTHLIKTRGQQVTLRCSSQSGHNTVSWYQQALGQGPQFIFQYYREEENGRGNFPPRFSGLQFPNYSSELNVNALELDDSALYLCASRDRLADTQYFGPGTRLTVL.

This chain links TRBV14 with TRBJ1-3, with D unresolved. V lost 5 bases and J 2 bases, leaving 10 bases between the germline ends. CDR3 size: 14 residues. Germline lookup yields CDR1 SGHDN and CDR2 FVKESK. CDR3 in DNA: TGTGCCAGCAGCAGCCCAGGAACTGGAAACACCATATATTTT. This gives the protein CASSSPGTGNTIYF.

The V gene is TRBV2, the J gene TRBJ2-3, with a weak D call TRBD1 (5 bases). The CDR3 consists of 14 residues. Trimming took off 7 bases at V and 3 bases at J, with 14 bases between the two ends. CDR1 SNHLY and CDR2 FYNNEI come from the germline V gene. CDR3 nucleotide sequence: TGTGCCAGCAAGTACGGCAGGGCAACAGATACGCAGTATTTT. Amino acid sequence: CASKYGRATDTQYF.

This chain connects TRBV7-9 to TRBJ2-7; 7 bases fit TRBD1. Germline lookup yields CDR1 SEHNR and CDR2 FQNEAQ (reference sequence). Trimming took 5 bases from V and 5 from J; bases not matched to a gene: 3. The CDR3 runs 12 residues. Here the CDR3 DNA reads TGTGCCAGCAGCCACGACAGGGACGAGCAGTACTTC. As protein: CASSHDRDEQYF.

The chain carries TRBV6-5 and TRBJ2-2; D is possibly TRBD2 (5 bases). The CDR3 length is 16 residues. Germline loops: CDR1 MNHEY, CDR2 SVGAGI. With 4 bases removed from V and 0 bases from J, the gap between germline ends came to 12 bases. CDR3 residues: CASSSPTLANTGELFF. The DNA of the CDR3 is TGTGCCAGCAGTTCCCCTACACTAGCGAACACCGGGGAGCTGTTTTTT.

This clone was found a few times. The rearrangement uses TRBV30 and TRBJ1-5; maybe TRBD1 (6 bases). This CDR3 is built from 14 residues. V was clipped by 3 bases and J by 7 bases, with 16 bases between them. CDR1 is GTSNPN, CDR2 SVGIG, per germline (reference sequence). This CDR3 reads CAWSTRQDGQPQHF. The CDR3 nucleotides are TGTGCCTGGAGCACAAGACAGGACGGGCAGCCCCAGCATTTT.

The chain combines TRBV7-6 with TRBJ2-1; 7 nucleotides agree with TRBD2. Germline V gene data show CDR1 as SGHVS and CDR2 as FNYEAQ. The CDR3 spans 13 residues. Germline trimming cut 1 base from V and 9 bases from J; bases unmatched to any gene: 3. The CDR3 DNA sequence: TGTGCCAGCAGCTTAGGGCGGGAGTTTGAGCAGTTCTTC. Its protein product is CASSLGREFEQFF.

The rearrangement joins TRBV21-1 to TRBJ2-5; TRBD1 reflects the table's D call only, with no check against the DNA. TRBV21-1 is described as a pseudogene. CDR3 length equals 16 residues. The CDR3 here is CASSKQTGQAGETQYF. DNA for the CDR3: TGTGCCAGCAGCAAACAGACAGGGCAAGCGGGAGAGACCCAGTACTTC.

With respect to this clone: Other DNA sequences within the sample encode an identical CDR3. The chain combines TRBV15 with TRBJ1-5; the D gene is possibly TRBD1 (5 bases). V gave up 0 bases and J gave up 4 bases, with 10 bases separating them. Germline CDR1 reads LNHNV; CDR2 reads YYDKDF (reference sequence). This CDR3 contains 15 residues. Here the CDR3 reads CATSREPGSNQPQHF. The CDR3 nucleotides read TGTGCCACCAGCAGAGAACCAGGGTCTAATCAGCCCCAGCATTTT.

The sample holds one count of this clone. The chain combines TRBV6-6 with TRBJ2-3; TRBD2 is a possible D gene (5 bases). This CDR3 spans 16 amino acids. Between the trimmed V and J ends, which lost 8 bases and 0 bases, there was a span of 18 bases. Per germline, CDR1 MNHNY and CDR2 SVGAGI (reference sequence). The CDR3: CASGPLGVTSTDTQYF. The CDR3 DNA follows: TGTGCCAGCGGCCCGCTCGGGGTGACTAGCACAGATACGCAGTATTTT.

V is TRBV7-8 and J is TRBJ2-7; 9 bases line up with TRBD2. Unmatched junction bases numbered 7, after V lost 3 bases and J lost 4 bases. The CDR3 sequence is 15 residues long. Germline V CDR1 and CDR2: SGHVS, FQNEAQ. The CDR3 bases are TGTGCCAGCAGCTTGTTTAGCGGGAGTATGTACGAGCAGTACTTC. Amino acids: CASSLFSGSMYEQYF.

The chain uses TRBV9 and TRBJ2-3; D ambiguous. V was shortened by 0 bases and J by 6 bases, with 5 bases between the two germline ends. The CDR3 covers 12 residues. The germline V gene encodes CDR1 SGDLS and CDR2 YYNGEE. CDR3 region: CASSVDLDTQYF. CDR3 nucleotides: TGTGCCAGCAGCGTAGATCTGGATACGCAGTATTTT.

J is TRBJ1-1 and V is TRBV9; D might be TRBD1 (6 bases). Trimming removed 4 bases from V and 6 bases from J, with 19 bases in between. The CDR3 runs 15 residues. Looked up from germline, CDR1 is SGDLS and CDR2 is YYNGEE. CDR3 sequence (DNA): TGTGCCAGCAGCCCATTCACAGGGTCGGGCGCTGAAGCTTTCTTT. Translating it yields CASSPFTGSGAEAFF.

The V gene is TRBV19, the J gene TRBJ1-5, with D hard to call. Germline CDR1 reads LNHDA; CDR2 reads SQIVND (reference sequence). The CDR3 contains 13 residues. The V gene lost 5 bases and the J gene lost 6 bases, with 11 bases spanning the gap. The CDR3 protein is CASSPRLFQPQHF. The CDR3 DNA reads TGTGCCAGTAGTCCCCGACTTTTTCAGCCCCAGCATTTT. Complete variable domain (other parts from reference TRBV19 and TRBJ1-5): DGGITQSPKYLFRKEGQNVTLSCEQNLNHDAMYWYRQDPGQGLRLIYYSQIVNDFQKGDIAEGYSVSREKKESFPLTVTSAQKNPTAFYLCASSPRLFQPQHFGDGTRLSIL.

The rearrangement joins TRBV29-1 to TRBJ2-2; D is unresolved. V shed 0 bases and J shed 4 bases, with 3 bases lying between them. CDR3 length equals 12 residues. Germline CDR1 is SQVTM and CDR2 is ANQGSEA. CDR3 DNA sequence: TGCAGCGTTGAAGACGGCACCGGGGAGCTGTTTTTT. It is translated as CSVEDGTGELFF.

The chain has TRBV6-1 and TRBJ1-1; 9 bases agree with TRBD1. Germline CDR1 reads MNHNS; CDR2 reads SASEGT. The junction had 6 bases not matched to a gene; V was cut back by 2 bases and J by 11 bases. The CDR3 has 13 residues. The CDR3 is CASSERGTGTAFF. As DNA, the CDR3 is TGTGCCAGCAGTGAAAGGGGGACAGGGACGGCTTTCTTT.

In this sample, this clone turned up once. The chain uses TRBV30 and TRBJ2-3, with 11 positions matching TRBD2. CDR1 and CDR2 (germline): GTSNPN, SVGIG (reference sequence). Trimming removed 3 bases from V and 6 bases from J; junction bases left unmatched: 8. The CDR3 extends over 15 amino acids. The CDR3 region is CAWSIGVAGGDTQYF. The CDR3, as DNA: TGTGCCTGGAGCATCGGCGTAGCGGGAGGGGATACGCAGTATTTT.

J is TRBJ2-7 and V is TRBV29-1, with a weak D call TRBD1 (6 bases). CDR3 length: 12 amino acids. Germline CDR1 is SQVTM and CDR2 is ANQGSEA. With 4 bases removed from V and 6 bases from J, the gap between germline ends came to 13 bases. The CDR3 is CSVVGLGGEQYF. The CDR3 DNA sequence: TGCAGCGTTGTTGGGCTAGGGGGCGAGCAGTACTTC.

This chain joins TRBV9 and TRBJ2-2; unclear D gene. Germline V gene data show CDR1 as SGDLS and CDR2 as YYNGEE. CDR3 length: 14 residues. V lost 4 bases to trimming and J lost 6 bases, with 13 bases between them. The CDR3 loop reads CASSPLLVAGELFF. For the CDR3, the DNA is TGTGCCAGCAGCCCCCTCCTTGTTGCCGGGGAGCTGTTTTTT. The whole variable domain, remainder taken from reference TRBV9 and TRBJ2-2, is DSGVTQTPKHLITATGQRVTLRCSPRSGDLSVYWYQQSLDQGLQFLIQYYNGEERAKGNILERFSAQQFPDLHSELNLSSLELGDSALYFCASSPLLVAGELFFGEGSRLTVL.